These T cell receptor beta chains were read from a single sample in a study of blood T cell repertoires in COVID-19. The data were produced by immunoSEQ multiplex PCR, yet TCRdb's version contains in-frame clones alone and is incomplete. The top ten clones hold approximately 6.2% of a sample with under 300,000 clones, roughly nine tenths of them seen once. Sequenced material: peripheral blood. The source is a man in his fifties or sixties with acute or convalescent COVID-19. Each CDR3 is given with its conserved first and last residue. D genes are given only for firm matches. Clone size is shown for a subset of rows, as once, few, many or a class of expanded clone.

>TRBV5-1|TRBD2|TRBJ2-2|.
TGCGCCAGCAGCTTCTCCCCGGGACTAACAAACACCGGGGAGCTGTTTTTT
CASSFSPGLTNTGELFF
>TRBV5-1|.|TRBJ2-7|.
TGCGCCAGCCGCCGAGTCGGACTGGGGTTCGACGAGCAGTACTTC
CASRRVGLGFDEQYF
>TRBV11-3|.|TRBJ1-2|.
TGTGCCAGCAGCGCGTCGACAGGAACCTCTAACTATGGCTACACCTTC
CASSASTGTSNYGYTF
>TRBV2|TRBD1|TRBJ1-2|.
TGTGCCAGCACGGTTTTGGACAGGGCCCTTTATGGCTACACCTTC
CASTVLDRALYGYTF
>TRBV2|TRBD1|TRBJ2-3|.
TGTGCCAGCAGGAGGGGGACAGGGGTTATAGATACGCAGTATTTT
CASRRGTGVIDTQYF
>TRBV5-6|TRBD1|TRBJ1-1|.
TGTGCCAGCAGCACCCTGGTGCTATTGGGACAGGCGAACACTGAAGCTTTCTTT
CASSTLVLLGQANTEAFF
>TRBV19|.|TRBJ2-3|.
TGTGCCAGTAAGAATTGGCAGGGGCTTACAGATACGCAGTATTTT
CASKNWQGLTDTQYF
>TRBV27|.|TRBJ2-7|.
TGTGCCAGCAGTTCTGGGAGCTCCTACGAGCAGTACTTC
CASSSGSSYEQYF
>TRBV28|TRBD1|TRBJ1-2|.
TGTGCCAGCAGTCCGACCTCACAGGGGATCTATGGCTACACCTTC
CASSPTSQGIYGYTF
>TRBV30|.|TRBJ1-6|.
TGTGCCTGGACGTCTACGGGTTCACCCCTCCACTTT
CAWTSTGSPLHF
>TRBV7-2|.|TRBJ1-5|.
TGTGCCAGCAGCTTAAGGGGGGGGGACGGACCCCAGCATTTT
CASSLRGGDGPQHF
>TRBV12-3/TRBV12-4|.|TRBJ2-5|.
TGTGCCAGCACCTTGACCGAACAGGAGACCCAGTACTTC
CASTLTEQETQYF
>TRBV30|TRBD1|TRBJ2-3|.
TGTGCCTGGAGTCCGGGACAGGGGGCTGCAGATACGCAGTATTTT
CAWSPGQGAADTQYF
>TRBV5-1|TRBD1|TRBJ1-2|few
TGCGCCAGCAGCATAGGGACAGGGGTCGGCTACACCTTC
CASSIGTGVGYTF
>TRBV14|TRBD1|TRBJ2-7|.
TGTGCCAGCAGCCAAGGGACAGGGGGCTGGTACGAGCAGTACTTC
CASSQGTGGWYEQYF
>TRBV28|TRBD1|TRBJ1-2|.
TGTGCCAGCAGTATTCACCAGGGGGCAGGAGGCTACACCTTC
CASSIHQGAGGYTF
>TRBV27|TRBD1|TRBJ1-2|.
TGTGCCAGCAAGAGAACGGACAGGCGATACGGCTACACCTTC
CASKRTDRRYGYTF
>TRBV28|.|TRBJ2-3|.
TGTGCCAGCAGTCGGTATCCGACTAACACAGATACGCAGTATTTT
CASSRYPTNTDTQYF
>TRBV4-3|.|TRBJ1-2|.
TGCGCCAGCAGCCAATTTTCGGGGGGGGTTGGCTATGGCTACACCTTC
CASSQFSGGVGYGYTF
>TRBV5-1|TRBD1|TRBJ2-1|.
TGCGCCAGCAGCCCTGGACAGGGGGCATCGTCCTACAATGAGCAGTTCTTC
CASSPGQGASSYNEQFF
>TRBV18|.|TRBJ2-5|once
TGTGCCAGCTCACTAACAGGTGTCCAAGAGACCCAGTACTTC
CASSLTGVQETQYF
>TRBV10-1|.|TRBJ2-3|.
TGCGCCAGCATCGGCGGTAGCACAGATACGCAGTATTTT
CASIGGSTDTQYF
>TRBV7-2|TRBD2|TRBJ2-2|.
TGTGCCAGCAGCAGCAATGGACTAGCGGCCGGGGAGCTGTTTTTT
CASSSNGLAAGELFF
>TRBV5-1|TRBD1|TRBJ2-4|.
TGCGCCAGCAGCCCACCCGGGACAGGGGGCGCGAAAGCCAAAAACATTCAGTACTTC
CASSPPGTGGAKAKNIQYF
>TRBV7-6|TRBD1|TRBJ2-2|.
TGTGCCAGCAGCCCTAGACAGGGGAGGACCACCGGGGAGCTGTTTTTT
CASSPRQGRTTGELFF
>TRBV7-2|TRBD2|TRBJ2-7|.
TGTGCCAGCAGCATATCACCGGGACTAGCATACGAGCAGTACTTC
CASSISPGLAYEQYF
>TRBV27|TRBD2|TRBJ2-1|.
TGTGCCAGCACTTCAAATCCGGGACTAGCGGGAAACAGGAATGAGCAGTTCTTC
CASTSNPGLAGNRNEQFF
>TRBV7-9|.|TRBJ1-2|.
TGTGCCAGCAGCTTAGGGGGTCAGGCGGGTGGCTACACCTTC
CASSLGGQAGGYTF
>TRBV5-5|.|TRBJ1-5|.
TGTGCCAGCAGCTTGGCGTTCAATCAGCCCCAGCATTTT
CASSLAFNQPQHF
>TRBV19|TRBD2|TRBJ2-1|.
TGTGCCAGTAGTAATCAGGGACTAGTAGAGGAGCAGTTCTTC
CASSNQGLVEEQFF
>TRBV5-1|.|TRBJ2-1|.
TGCGCCAGCAGCTTGGGGGCCGGGAGCCGAAATGAGCAGTTCTTC
CASSLGAGSRNEQFF
>TRBV5-1|TRBD1|TRBJ1-4|.
TGCGCCAGCAGTGACTCAGGGGGGACTAATGAAAAACTGTTTTTT
CASSDSGGTNEKLFF
>TRBV4-3|.|TRBJ1-3|.
TGCGCCAGCAGCCAAGGGTGGGTGGAGGAAAACACCATATATTTT
CASSQGWVEENTIYF